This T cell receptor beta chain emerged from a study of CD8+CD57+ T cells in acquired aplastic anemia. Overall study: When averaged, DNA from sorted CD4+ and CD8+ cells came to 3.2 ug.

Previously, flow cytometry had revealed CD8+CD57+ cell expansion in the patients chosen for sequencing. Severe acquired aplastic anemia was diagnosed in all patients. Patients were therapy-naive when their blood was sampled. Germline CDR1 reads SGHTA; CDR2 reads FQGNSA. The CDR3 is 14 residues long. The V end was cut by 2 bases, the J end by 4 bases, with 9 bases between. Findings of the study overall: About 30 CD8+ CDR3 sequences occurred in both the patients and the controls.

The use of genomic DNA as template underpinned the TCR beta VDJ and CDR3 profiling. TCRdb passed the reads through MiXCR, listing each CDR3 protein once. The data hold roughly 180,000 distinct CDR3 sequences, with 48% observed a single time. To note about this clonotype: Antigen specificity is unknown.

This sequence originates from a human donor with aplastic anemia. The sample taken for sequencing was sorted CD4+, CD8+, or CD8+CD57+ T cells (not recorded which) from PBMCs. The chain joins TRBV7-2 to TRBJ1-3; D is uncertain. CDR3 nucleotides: TGTGCCAGCAGCTTATTGTGGGCGGGAAACACCATATATTTT. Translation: CASSLLWAGNTIYF. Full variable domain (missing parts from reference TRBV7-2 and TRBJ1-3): GAGVSQSPSNKVTEKGKDVELRCDPISGHTALYWYRQSLGQGLEFLIYFQGNSAPDKSGLPSDRFSAERTGGSVSTLTIQRTQQEDSAVYLCASSLLWAGNTIYFGEGSWLTVV.